The 23 T cell receptor beta chains listed next were all sequenced from one sample in a study of CD8+ T cells in alopecia areata. Sequencing used cDNA as its template, made by extracting RNA and reverse transcribing it. Sequencing was performed with immunoSEQ multiplex PCR; in TCRdb, only in-frame clones are kept and a portion is missing. The sample has over 250,000 clones, none seen only once. Sorting of pooled cutaneous lymph node cells was based on CD4, CD8alpha, NKG2D, NKG2ACE and other markers. The sequenced sample was CD4+ T cells sorted from a lymph node. Receptor source: a C3H/HeJ mouse with alopecia areata. The mice in this strain carry MHC haplotype H2-k.

A few counts support this clone. The gene names here belong to mouse. The read finishes 4 residues shy of the CDR3 end, and the germline J gene is used to complete it. The V and J genes are TRBV1 and TRBJ2-7; D perhaps matches TRBD1 (5 bases). CDR1 is NSQYPW, CDR2 LRSPGD, per germline (reference sequence). The CDR3 extends over 13 amino acids. CDR3 loop: CTCSAEQDYEQYF. CDR3 bases read: TGCACCTGCAGTGCAGAACAGGATTAT.

This clone was picked up a small number of times. Gene and germline names: mouse. Sequencing ends 4 residues short of the CDR3 end; the germline J gene provides the rest. Other DNA sequences of this sample code for an identical CDR3. The rearrangement joins TRBV13-1 to TRBJ2-5; 7 nucleotides agree with TRBD2. V trimming: 4 bases; J trimming: 2 bases; junction bases outside the gene matches: 1. This CDR3 comprises 13 residues. Germline loops: CDR1 NSHNY, CDR2 SYGAGN. CDR3 region: CASSRGGQDTQYF. The covered CDR3 bases are TGTGCCAGCAGTCGGGGGGGCCAAGAC.

With respect to this clone: Germline and genes: mouse. The CDR3 is cut off 4 residues early in the read; its end comes from the germline J gene. V and J are TRBV19 and TRBJ2-1; D not certain. V lost 2 bases and J 4 bases, leaving 7 bases between the germline ends. The CDR3 consists of 13 residues. Germline V gene data show CDR1 as FNHDT and CDR2 as SITEND (reference sequence). Incomplete CDR3 DNA: TGTGCCAGCAGTATGGGTCAATATGCT. Translation: CASSMGQYA. The complete CDR3 protein is CASSMGQYAEQFF.

Comment on this clone: Gene names are the mouse ones. The missing CDR3 end, 4 residues past where the read stops, is filled in from the germline J gene. Other nucleotide sequences in the sample specify the same CDR3. The chain joins TRBV19 to TRBJ1-2; TRBD1 matches at 8 bases. With V trimmed by 5 bases and J by 3 bases, 3 bases remained unmatched. This CDR3 has 13 amino acids. Looked up from germline, CDR1 is FNHDT and CDR2 is SITEND (reference sequence). CDR3 sequence: CASRLTGDSDYTF. CDR3 bases read: TGTGCCAGCAGGCTGACAGGGGACTCC.

This clone showed up many times. Gene names refer to mouse genes. Read sequence stops 4 residues before the CDR3 end, and the germline J gene provides the missing end. Other DNA sequences in the sample encode the same CDR3. The J gene is TRBJ1-1, the V gene TRBV19, with D possibly TRBD1 on 6 matching bases. The ends were cut back, 1 base at V and 1 base at J, with 8 bases in the middle. Germline CDR1 FNHDT, CDR2 SITEND (reference sequence). This CDR3 is 14 amino acids long. CDR3 DNA, as far as it was read: TGTGCCAGCAGTATAAGGGGGGGAAACACA. Amino acids: CASSIRGGNT. The whole CDR3 protein is CASSIRGGNTEVFF.

This clone has more than one count but fewer than ten. Genes and germline come from the mouse. The CDR3 end lies 4 residues beyond the end of the read and is filled in from the germline J gene. The chain uses TRBV13-2 and TRBJ2-2; 10 bases agree with TRBD1. Germline V gives CDR1 NNHNN, CDR2 SYGAGS (reference sequence). CDR3 length equals 16 residues. J lost 2 bases, V lost 3 bases, and 4 bases had no gene match. Incomplete CDR3 DNA: TGTGCCAGCGGTGCCCCGGGACAGGGGAACACCGGG. Protein: CASGAPGQGNTG. The complete CDR3 reads CASGAPGQGNTGQLYF.

This clone was observed a few times. Germline and genes: mouse. The read stops 4 residues short of the end of the CDR3; the missing end is completed from the germline J gene. J is TRBJ2-2 and V is TRBV13-1; 8 bases map to TRBD2. Trimming cost V 5 bases and J 0 bases; bases outside gene matches: 6. This CDR3 has 16 residues. Germline-derived CDR1 and CDR2 are NSHNY and SYGAGN. The part of the CDR3 DNA that was read is TGTGCCAGCAGCCCCGACTGGGGATCAAACACCGGG. Translated, it gives CASSPDWGSNTG. The entire CDR3 protein is CASSPDWGSNTGQLYF.

Turning to this clone: Gene names and germline refer to mouse. The CDR3 goes on 4 residues after the read ends, and that part is filled in from the germline J gene. Different DNA sequences within this sample yield the same CDR3. V usage is TRBV5 and J usage is TRBJ2-1; 11 nucleotides align to TRBD1. The CDR3 spans 13 residues. Germline V gives CDR1 LGHNA, CDR2 YNLKQL (reference sequence). CDR3 residues: CASSRDRGAEQFF. The covered CDR3 bases are TGTGCCAGCAGCCGGGACAGGGGGGCT.

This clone was seen a few times. Genes and germline are mouse. The CDR3 extends 4 residues past the end of the read, so its final part is completed from the germline J gene. The chain employs TRBV4 and TRBJ2-3, with D possibly matching TRBD2 (7 bases). The CDR3 spans 14 residues. The V end lost 4 bases, the J end lost 3 bases, and 11 bases lay between the germline ends. The germline gives CDR1 LGHDT, CDR2 YNNKQL (reference sequence). CDR3 bases read: TGTGCCAGCAGCTTGGGGGGCGCGGCAGAA. Encoded protein: CASSLGGAAE. In full, the CDR3 reads CASSLGGAAETLYF.

For this clone: Gene names are mouse gene names. The observed sequence ends 4 residues before the CDR3 terminus, with the missing tail filled in from the germline J gene. V usage is TRBV19 and J usage is TRBJ2-1; a possible D gene is TRBD1 (6 bases). V lost 2 bases, J lost 2 bases, and 8 bases lay in between. Germline V gene sequence: CDR1 FNHDT, CDR2 SITEND (reference sequence). The CDR3 extends over 14 amino acids. The CDR3 here is CASSIRQDYAEQFF. The CDR3 DNA, read in part, is TGTGCCAGCAGTATCCGACAGGACTATGCT.

This clone was recorded a few times. Each gene name is a mouse one. The read finishes 4 residues shy of the CDR3 end, and the germline J gene is used to complete it. The chain is built from TRBV13-1 and TRBJ2-1; D is perhaps TRBD2 (7 bases). The germline CDR1 and CDR2 sequences are NSHNY and SYGAGN. CDR3 length: 15 residues. Trimming pared 2 bases from V and 3 bases from J, leaving 12 bases between. The sequenced CDR3 bases are TGTGCCAGCAGTGACGGCCTGGGGGCCTATGCT. Translating it yields CASSDGLGAYA. The entire CDR3 protein is CASSDGLGAYAEQFF.

On this clone itself: The gene names given are mouse names. CDR3 residues: CASSEGGGSDYTF. The sequenced part of the CDR3 DNA is TGTGCCAGCAGTGAAGGGGGCGGCTCC. V usage is TRBV19 and J usage is TRBJ1-2, with TRBD1 matching 7 bases. The read ends 4 residues early relative to the CDR3; the germline J gene fills the gap. Germline loops: CDR1 FNHDT, CDR2 SITEND (reference sequence). This CDR3 has 13 amino acids. The trim removed 4 bases at V and 4 bases at J, leaving 4 bases unmatched.

A note on this clone: The gene symbols are mouse symbols. Read coverage stops 4 residues before the CDR3 terminus; the germline J gene supplies the remainder. The chain has TRBV13-2 and TRBJ1-1; the match to TRBD1 covers 12 bases. V trimming: 3 bases; J trimming: 3 bases; junction bases outside the gene matches: 3. The CDR3 has 15 amino acids. CDR1 is NNHNN and CDR2 is SYGAGS in the germline V gene (reference sequence). CDR3: CASGGGTGGDTEVFF. The covered CDR3 bases are TGTGCCAGCGGTGGAGGGACAGGGGGCGACACA.

About this clone: Gene names and germline match the mouse. The DNA ends 4 residues before the CDR3 does, and the rest of the CDR3 is filled in from the germline J gene. The rearrangement uses TRBV19 and TRBJ2-1, with 8 bases fitting TRBD1. The CDR3 covers 15 residues. The germline gives CDR1 FNHDT, CDR2 SITEND (reference sequence). Trimming at V came to 3 bases and at J to 2 bases, leaving 4 bases not matched to a gene. The part of the CDR3 DNA that was read is TGTGCCAGCAGTAAGAACAGGGGGGACTATGCT. It encodes CASSKNRGDYA. The entire CDR3 protein is CASSKNRGDYAEQFF. Looking up the rest from reference TRBV19 and TRBJ2-1 gives the full variable domain: GGIITQTPKFLIGQEGQKLTLKCQQNFNHDTMYWYRQDSGKGLRLIYYSITENDLQKGDLSEGYDASREKKSSFSLTVTSAQKNEMAVFLCASSKNRGDYAEQFFGPGTRLTVL.

As concerns this clone: Possible read error: a much larger clone is one base away. The listed genes are named as in mouse. From the germline J gene comes the end of the CDR3, since the read stops 4 residues before it. The sample contains more than one DNA sequence encoding this CDR3. The V call is TRBV19, the J call TRBJ1-2, with 9 bases identical to TRBD1. The CDR3 totals 12 residues. The germline V gene encodes CDR1 FNHDT and CDR2 SITEND (reference sequence). V lost 5 bases and J lost 4; bases outside the gene matches: 0. CDR3 bases read: TGTGCCAGCAGGGACAGGGGCTCC. The encoded protein is CASRDRGS. The complete CDR3 reads CASRDRGSDYTF.

Details on this clone: These gene names are mouse names. The missing CDR3 end, 4 residues past where the read stops, is filled in from the germline J gene. This sequence joins TRBV13-1 and TRBJ2-1; 10 bases are shared with TRBD1. J lost 4 bases, V lost 8 bases, and 3 bases had no gene match. Germline assignment: CDR1 NSHNY and CDR2 SYGAGN. This CDR3 comprises 13 residues. CDR3 loop: CARPGQGYAEQFF. The CDR3 DNA, read in part, is TGTGCCAGACCGGGACAGGGGTATGCT.

For this clone: All gene names here are mouse names. The read stops 4 residues short of the end of the CDR3; the missing end is completed from the germline J gene. The genes are TRBV31 and TRBJ2-5; the match to TRBD1 covers 8 bases. CDR3 size: 14 residues. V lost 0 bases, J lost 3 bases, and 2 bases stayed unmatched. Germline V lookup: CDR1 GKSSPN, CDR2 SITVG. Here the CDR3 reads CAWSLRQGQDTQYF. The CDR3 DNA, read in part, is TGTGCCTGGAGTCTCCGACAGGGGCAAGAC.

This clone came up a few times. Gene names are mouse gene names. The read comes to an end 4 residues before the CDR3 does, leaving the germline J gene to fill in the end. The chain uses TRBV19 and TRBJ2-7; 10 nucleotides match TRBD1. The CDR3 is made up of 14 amino acids. Germline-derived CDR1 and CDR2 are FNHDT and SITEND (reference sequence). CDR3: CASSIGDRGDEQYF. Incomplete CDR3 DNA: TGTGCCAGCAGTATAGGGGACAGGGGAGAT.

With regard to this clone: Genes and germline are mouse. The observed sequence ends 4 residues before the CDR3 terminus, with the missing tail filled in from the germline J gene. The sample carries other DNA sequences with the same CDR3. The J gene is TRBJ2-2, the V gene TRBV13-3, with D perhaps matching TRBD1 (6 bases). V dropped 5 bases and J dropped 0 bases, with 8 bases sitting between them. Germline V gene data show CDR1 as NNHDY and CDR2 as SYVADS. The CDR3 runs to 14 residues. This CDR3 reads CASRWTANTGQLYF. The covered CDR3 bases are TGTGCCAGCAGGTGGACAGCAAACACCGGG.

This clone has a count of ten or more. The germline and genes are mouse ones. The read halts 4 residues ahead of the CDR3 end, with the missing end drawn from the germline J gene. The chain couples TRBV14 to TRBJ2-5; 9 bases match TRBD1. Germline V gene lookup returns CDR1 SGHDT and CDR2 FRDEAV. The V and J ends lost 5 bases and 2 bases, in that order; junction bases with no gene match: 6. The CDR3 is made up of 15 amino acids. The CDR3 DNA, read in part, is TGTGCCAGCAGCCGCCGGGACAGGGTCCAAGAC. Amino acids: CASSRRDRVQD. The CDR3, in full, reads CASSRRDRVQDTQYF. The full variable domain, its missing parts supplied by reference TRBV14 and TRBJ2-5, is EAGVTQSPRYAVLQEGQAVSFWCDPISGHDTLYWYQQPRDQGPQLLVYFRDEAVIDNSQLPSDRFSAVRPKGTNSTLKIQSAKQGDTATYLCASSRRDRVQDTQYFGPGTRLLVL.

This clone was recorded a few times. Gene names refer to mouse genes. The sequenced fragment ends 4 residues before the CDR3 boundary, so the rest is inferred from the germline J gene. The rearrangement links TRBV31 to TRBJ2-5, with D possibly being TRBD1 (5 bases). Trimming stripped 0 bases from V and 3 bases from J, with 7 bases between. Germline-derived CDR1 and CDR2 are GKSSPN and SITVG. This CDR3 contains 13 residues. Partial CDR3 DNA: TGTGCCTGGAGTCTACAGGAACAAGAC. This encodes CAWSLQEQD. The entire CDR3 sequence reads CAWSLQEQDTQYF.

This clone was picked up a small number of times. Gene names are mouse gene names. The CDR3 extends 4 residues past the end of the read, so its final part is completed from the germline J gene. The V gene is TRBV1, the J gene TRBJ1-1; 9 bases agree with TRBD1. This CDR3 has 15 amino acids. The germline V gene encodes CDR1 NSQYPW and CDR2 LRSPGD (reference sequence). The trim removed 0 bases at V and 3 bases at J, leaving 2 bases unmatched. CDR3 DNA (partial): TGCACCTGCAGTGCAGATGGGACAGGGCACACA. Translation gives CTCSADGTGHT. The whole CDR3 sequence reads CTCSADGTGHTEVFF.

There are many counts of this clone. The gene symbols are mouse symbols. From the germline J gene comes the end of the CDR3, since the read stops 4 residues before it. V is TRBV13-1 and J is TRBJ2-2; D may be TRBD2 (7 bases). The length of the CDR3 is 17 residues. The V gene lost 4 bases and the J gene lost 1 base, with 17 bases spanning the gap. Germline CDR1 is NSHNY and CDR2 is SYGAGN. The part of the CDR3 DNA that was read is TGTGCCAGCAGTTTCGGGGGGCCACTCCTAAACACCGGG. Its protein is CASSFGGPLLNTG. The full CDR3 sequence reads CASSFGGPLLNTGQLYF.